This T cell receptor (beta chain) derives from a study of cytomegalovirus exposure and HLA in healthy donors. Study details: Early released data comprised around 85 million unique TCRs from HLA-typed donors.

The PCR had 60 Vbeta and 13 Jbeta primers. Here immunoSEQ multiplex PCR was the method, and the copy in TCRdb shows in-frame clones only, minus some. The sample carries about 190,000 clones, roughly 90% recorded once. Whole-study results and caveats: Sequence variants that were highly shared formed a cluster that was likely a sequencing artifact.

Comment on this clone: The antigen is undetermined.

CDR1 SGHRS and CDR2 YFSETQ come from the germline V gene. The CDR3 totals 16 residues. Trimming removed 5 bases from V and 1 base from J; junction bases left unmatched: 5. The TCR sequence derives from a boy aged 2 to 10 in good health and CMV-seronegative. The chain couples TRBV5-1 to TRBJ2-3; TRBD2 agrees at 12 bases. The sample comprised PBMCs. The CDR3 region has the DNA TGCGCCAGCAGTTACGGACTAGCGGGGCGCACAGATACGCAGTATTTT. It is translated as CASSYGLAGRTDTQYF.